This is a list of T cell receptor beta chains from one sample in a study of STAT5B mutations in CD4+ large granular lymphocyte leukemia. Sequencing was performed with immunoSEQ multiplex PCR; in TCRdb, only in-frame clones are kept and a portion is missing. The sample yields 21,000 or so clones, around three quarters seen once. Sample: CD4+ T cells from blood buffy coats. Receptor source: a human donor in good health. CDR3s include the opening cysteine and the closing phenylalanine or tryptophan. The order of the fields is V gene, D gene, J gene, clone size, CDR3 protein, CDR3 DNA. A D gene is named only where the DNA matches it firmly. Size is omitted from some rows. Given values are once, few, many or a class for expanded clones.

>TRBV6-6|-|TRBJ1-1|-
CASLSQANTEAFF
TGTGCCAGCCTTTCTCAGGCGAACACTGAAGCTTTCTTT
>TRBV5-5|-|TRBJ2-1|-
CASSVGLPREEQFF
TGTGCCAGCAGCGTGGGACTCCCCCGGGAGGAGCAGTTCTTC
>TRBV4-2|-|TRBJ2-6|-
CASSQDPRASGANVLTF
TGTGCCAGCAGCCAAGACCCCCGGGCTTCTGGGGCCAACGTCCTGACTTTC
>TRBV11-3|TRBD2|TRBJ2-2|-
CASSPGTSGRSRTGELFF
TGTGCCAGCAGCCCGGGGACTAGCGGGAGGTCTAGGACCGGGGAGCTGTTTTTT
>TRBV11-3|-|TRBJ1-1|-
CASSSIFGREQDTGYEAFF
TGTGCCAGCAGCTCAATATTCGGACGAGAGCAGGACACCGGGTATGAAGCTTTCTTT
>TRBV30|-|TRBJ2-3|-
CAWSVHLRASTDTQYF
TGTGCCTGGAGTGTACATCTGCGGGCTAGCACAGATACGCAGTATTTT
>TRBV19|-|TRBJ1-5|-
CASNLHSNQPQHF
TGTGCCAGTAACTTACACAGCAATCAGCCCCAGCATTTT
>TRBV27|TRBD1|TRBJ2-7|-
CASSLSTGYSYEQYF
TGTGCCAGCAGTTTATCGACAGGGTACTCCTACGAGCAGTACTTC
>TRBV11-3|TRBD1|TRBJ2-1|-
CASRDRSSYNEQFF
TGTGCCAGCAGGGACAGGAGCTCCTACAATGAGCAGTTCTTC
>TRBV5-5|TRBD2|TRBJ2-3|-
CASSLTSGTLAAQYF
TGTGCCAGCAGCCTGACTAGCGGGACGCTCGCCGCGCAGTATTTT
>TRBV2|-|TRBJ2-1|-
CASSRGPGFPYNEQFF
TGTGCCAGCAGCCGGGGTCCGGGATTCCCGTACAATGAGCAGTTCTTC
>TRBV6-6|-|TRBJ2-1|-
CASIPDFYNEQFF
TGTGCCAGCATTCCGGACTTTTACAATGAGCAGTTCTTC
>TRBV6-1|-|TRBJ1-4|few
CASSDRLPNEKLFF
TGTGCCAGCAGTGACCGACTGCCTAATGAAAAACTGTTTTTT
>TRBV5-6|TRBD2|TRBJ2-5|-
CASTYPGTSGQETQYF
TGTGCCAGCACCTACCCCGGGACTAGCGGCCAAGAGACCCAGTACTTC
>TRBV5-4|TRBD2|TRBJ2-2|-
CASSSVAGAGGGELFF
TGTGCCAGCTCTTCGGTAGCGGGAGCAGGAGGCGGGGAGCTGTTTTTT
>TRBV6-1|-|TRBJ1-3|-
CASSEGLPGNTIYF
TGTGCCAGCAGTGAGGGGCTCCCTGGAAACACCATATATTTT
>TRBV9|-|TRBJ1-1|few
CASSLTGGTEAFF
TGTGCCAGCAGCCTCACGGGGGGCACTGAAGCTTTCTTT
>TRBV5-6|TRBD1|TRBJ2-7|-
CASSSGQGRYEQYF
TGTGCCAGCAGCTCAGGACAGGGACGTTACGAGCAGTACTTC
>TRBV6-1|-|TRBJ2-3|few
CASVASGTDTQYF
TGTGCCAGCGTCGCTAGCGGCACAGATACGCAGTATTTT
>TRBV4-1|-|TRBJ2-7|few
CASSQADQGLYEQYF
TGCGCCAGCAGCCAAGCTGACCAGGGGTTATACGAGCAGTACTTC
>TRBV2|TRBD1|TRBJ1-2|few
CASSAGTGDGYTF
TGTGCCAGCAGCGCGGGGACAGGAGATGGCTACACCTTC
>TRBV7-9|-|TRBJ2-5|-
CASSLDGERKQETQYF
TGTGCCAGCAGCTTAGACGGCGAAAGGAAACAAGAGACCCAGTACTTC
>TRBV7-2|TRBD2|TRBJ2-7|-
CASSSRTSGKGEQYF
TGTGCCAGCAGCTCTCGGACTAGCGGGAAGGGCGAGCAGTACTTC
>TRBV20-1|TRBD1|TRBJ1-2|-
CGGQGVRGYTF
TGCGGGGGACAGGGAGTAAGGGGCTACACCTTC
>TRBV2|TRBD2|TRBJ2-7|-
CASSDRREGLWDEQYF
TGTGCCAGCAGTGATCGGCGGGAGGGCCTTTGGGACGAGCAGTACTTC